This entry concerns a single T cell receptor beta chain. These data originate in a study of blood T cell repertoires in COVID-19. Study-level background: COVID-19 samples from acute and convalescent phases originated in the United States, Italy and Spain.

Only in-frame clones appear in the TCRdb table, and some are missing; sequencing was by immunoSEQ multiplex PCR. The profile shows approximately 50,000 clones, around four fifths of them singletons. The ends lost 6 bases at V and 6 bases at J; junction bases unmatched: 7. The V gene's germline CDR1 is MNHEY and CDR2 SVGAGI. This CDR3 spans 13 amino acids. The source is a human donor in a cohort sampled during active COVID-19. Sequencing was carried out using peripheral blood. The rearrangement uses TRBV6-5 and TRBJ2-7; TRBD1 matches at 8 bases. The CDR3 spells CASRKKGQGEQYF. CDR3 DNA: TGTGCCAGCAGGAAAAAAGGACAGGGCGAGCAGTACTTC.